These 26 T cell receptor beta chains came from one sample sequenced in a study of vaccination effects on CD4 cells after COVID-19. Sequenced by immunoSEQ multiplex PCR; TCRdb stores in-frame clones only, minus some. The sample includes 42,000 or so clones, under 80% seen only once; the top ten take more than 30%. Using viral peptide pools, the ViraFEST assay grew out antigen-specific CD4+ T cells prior to sequencing. Isolation of CD4+ T cells took place after nine to ten days of culture. The person acquired a PCR-confirmed SARS-CoV-2 infection between March and December 2020. These receptors' antigens are unknown. The specimen comprised CD4+ T cells from PBMCs cultured with a peptide pool, sampled before COVID-19 vaccination. All receptors come from a human donor who had a prior SARS-CoV-2 infection.

The V and J genes are TRBV5-1 and TRBJ2-7; 7 positions agree with TRBD1. The CDR3 covers 15 residues. In germline, CDR1 is SGHRS, CDR2 YFSETQ. The junction had 11 bases not matched to a gene; V was cut back by 5 bases and J by 3 bases. As DNA, the CDR3 is TGCGCCAGCAGTCAAAGTGTGGGACAGATCTACGAGCAGTACTTC. Its translation: CASSQSVGQIYEQYF.

The chain couples TRBV27 to TRBJ2-7, with TRBD1 matching over 12 bases. J gave up 3 bases and V 4 bases, and 7 bases lay outside the gene matches. The germline CDR1 and CDR2 sequences are MNHEY and SMNVEV (reference sequence). CDR3 length equals 16 residues. Here the CDR3 DNA reads TGTGCCAGCAGTTCGGCCGGGACAGGGGGCGGCTACGAGCAGTACTTC. Protein: CASSSAGTGGGYEQYF.

CDR3 region: CASSPGSGANVLTF. The CDR3 DNA reads TGTGCCAGCTCACCAGGGTCTGGGGCCAACGTCCTGACTTTC. The chain couples TRBV18 to TRBJ2-6; D not certain. The CDR3 has 14 residues. CDR1 and CDR2 from the germline V gene are KGHSH and LQKENI. Trimming took 2 bases from V and 1 from J, leaving 3 bases between them.

This clone was found once. This chain connects TRBV4-1 to TRBJ1-2; D is uncertain. The germline V and J ends were trimmed by 3 bases and 3 bases, with 14 bases remaining between them. The germline V gene encodes CDR1 MGHRA and CDR2 YSYEKL. The CDR3 covers 15 residues. The CDR3 coding sequence is TGCGCCAGCAGCCAGTCATGGGCGGGAGACTATGGCTACACCTTC. This sequence encodes CASSQSWAGDYGYTF.

This clone was detected only a few times. V and J are TRBV6-6 and TRBJ2-7; D possibly corresponds to TRBD1 (6 bases). CDR3 length equals 15 residues. CDR1 is MNHNY, CDR2 SVGAGI, per germline (reference sequence). With 6 bases removed from V and 4 bases from J, the gap between germline ends came to 19 bases. DNA of the CDR3: TGTGCCAGCAGAGGGGGATCGTGGGGGCTTTACGAGCAGTACTTC. It encodes CASRGGSWGLYEQYF.

This sequence joins TRBV2 and TRBJ1-2; 8 bases line up with TRBD1. Germline CDR1 reads SNHLY; CDR2 reads FYNNEI. The J segment lost 2 bases and the V segment lost 7 bases, leaving 3 bases of the junction unmatched. The CDR3 is made up of 13 amino acids. The CDR3 protein is CASMGTGNYGYTF. The CDR3 coding sequence is TGTGCCAGCATGGGGACAGGAAACTATGGCTACACCTTC.

The chain couples TRBV10-3 to TRBJ2-3; no reliable D call. V lost 7 bases and J lost 1, with 9 bases in between. CDR3 length equals 13 residues. Germline assignment: CDR1 ENHRY and CDR2 SYGVKD. CDR3 loop: CAITSSGTDTQYF. The CDR3 DNA is TGTGCCATCACATCGTCTGGCACAGATACGCAGTATTTT.

The J gene is TRBJ2-3, the V gene TRBV7-9; 16 bases line up with TRBD2. CDR3 length equals 18 residues. The germline gives CDR1 SEHNR, CDR2 FQNEAQ (reference sequence). V trimming: 5 bases; J trimming: 3 bases; junction bases outside the gene matches: 8. CDR3 coding DNA: TGTGCCAGCAGCCTGGGACTAGCGGGAGGGCCCGTTACAGATACGCAGTATTTT. Its protein is CASSLGLAGGPVTDTQYF.

This rearrangement joins TRBV19 to TRBJ1-2; 8 nucleotides agree with TRBD1. After removal of 3 bases from V and 2 bases from J, the junction contained 8 bases not matched to a gene. The CDR3 totals 16 residues. Germline V CDR1 and CDR2: LNHDA, SQIVND (reference sequence). CDR3 nucleotides: TGTGCCAGTAGTATGATTTGGACAGGGACCAACTATGGCTACACCTTC. Residues: CASSMIWTGTNYGYTF.

This clone has a single count. V and J are TRBV2 and TRBJ1-1, with D possibly matching TRBD1 (5 bases). CDR1 SNHLY and CDR2 FYNNEI come from the germline V gene. The CDR3 length is 13 residues. Trimming cost V 6 bases and J 4 bases, with 12 bases left between them. CDR3 sequence (DNA): TGTGCCAGCAGGGCGAGGGGTGGCACTGAAGCTTTCTTT. Encoded protein: CASRARGGTEAFF.

This sequence joins TRBV3-1 (or the pseudogene TRBV3-2) and TRBJ1-1; unclear D gene. Germline CDR1 LGHDT, CDR2 YNNKEL (reference sequence). This CDR3 spans 14 amino acids. Deletions cut 4 bases from V and 0 bases from J, with 9 bases between. CDR3 residues: CASSLRPVNTEAFF. CDR3 in DNA: TGTGCCAGCAGCCTCCGACCTGTGAACACTGAAGCTTTCTTT.

This clone was observed a few times. The rearrangement links TRBV20-1 to TRBJ2-1; 9 nucleotides line up with TRBD2. CDR1 and CDR2 from the germline V gene are DFQATT and SNEGSKA (reference sequence). V lost 3 bases to trimming and J lost 0 bases; unmatched junction nucleotides: 6. CDR3 length equals 16 residues. CDR3 nucleotides: TGCAGTGCTAGTCTCGCGGGGGGGCCCTCCTACAATGAGCAGTTCTTC. It is translated as CSASLAGGPSYNEQFF.

DNA of the CDR3: TGTGCCACCAGTGATTTTGGGGGTGGCACAGATACGCAGTATTTT. Amino acid sequence: CATSDFGGGTDTQYF. The chain uses TRBV24-1 and TRBJ2-3; D tentatively fits TRBD1 or TRBD2 (5 bases each). V lost 1 base and J 1 base, leaving 8 bases between the germline ends. This CDR3 has 15 residues. Germline loops: CDR1 KGHDR, CDR2 SFDVKD.

The gene calls are TRBV9 and TRBJ1-2, with a possible D match to TRBD1 (5 bases). Germline-derived CDR1 and CDR2 are SGDLS and YYNGEE. Trimming stripped 4 bases from V and 6 bases from J, with 22 bases between. This CDR3 region has 16 residues. CDR3 DNA sequence: TGTGCCAGCAGCAAACAAGACAGTTTAGGTTGGCATGGCTACACCTTC. It codes for CASSKQDSLGWHGYTF.

CDR3 protein: CASSLAGANYGYTF. The CDR3 DNA sequence: TGTGCCAGCAGCTTAGCGGGAGCTAACTATGGCTACACCTTC. The gene calls are TRBV7-8 and TRBJ1-2; D not resolved. CDR1 is SGHVS and CDR2 is FQNEAQ in the germline V gene. The CDR3 is 14 residues long. The V gene lost 0 bases and the J gene lost 0 bases, with 5 bases spanning the gap.

The J gene is TRBJ1-2, the V gene TRBV2, with D possibly TRBD1 on 5 matching bases. CDR3 length equals 15 residues. The germline gives CDR1 SNHLY, CDR2 FYNNEI. V lost 5 bases and J lost 4, with 17 bases in between. The CDR3 coding sequence is TGTGCCAGCAGTCTGGACATTCGTGTTAGCTATGGCTACACCTTC. Its protein is CASSLDIRVSYGYTF.

This sequence joins TRBV7-2 and TRBJ2-5; no clear D gene. Germline CDR1 SGHTA, CDR2 FQGNSA. CDR3 length equals 15 residues. The V and J ends lost 1 base and 5 bases respectively, with 14 bases between them. CDR3 region: CASSLGGPIGETQYF. The DNA for the CDR3 is TGTGCCAGCAGCTTAGGAGGCCCTATCGGGGAGACCCAGTACTTC.

This clone was observed a few times. The chain's CDR3 is CASSADRRMRGYTF. The CDR3 DNA follows: TGTGCCAGCAGCGCCGACAGGCGTATGCGTGGCTACACCTTC. V usage is TRBV7-8 and J usage is TRBJ1-2; a weak D match, TRBD1 (6 bases). The CDR3 consists of 14 residues. Trimming removed 5 bases from V and 7 bases from J, with 17 bases in between. Germline values: CDR1 SGHVS, CDR2 FQNEAQ.

The chain employs TRBV20-1 and TRBJ2-3, with 9 bases that match TRBD2. The CDR3 length is 16 residues. After removal of 3 bases from V and 0 bases from J, the junction contained 7 bases not matched to a gene. CDR1 is DFQATT, CDR2 SNEGSKA, per germline (reference sequence). CDR3 sequence: CSASGGRAGSTDTQYF. The CDR3 coding sequence is TGCAGTGCTAGTGGCGGGAGGGCAGGCAGCACAGATACGCAGTATTTT.

The J gene is TRBJ2-1, the V gene TRBV4-3, with D possibly being TRBD2 (6 bases). Germline assignment: CDR1 LGHNA and CDR2 YSLEER. There are 17 residues in the CDR3. Between the trimmed V and J ends, which lost 1 base and 0 bases, there was a span of 13 bases. The CDR3 is CASSQALGEDSYNEQFF. The CDR3 nucleotides are TGCGCCAGCAGCCAAGCTCTTGGGGAGGACTCCTACAATGAGCAGTTCTTC.

The V gene is TRBV6-2 or TRBV6-3, the J gene TRBJ2-1; D might be TRBD2 (6 bases). With 6 bases removed from V and 3 bases from J, the gap between germline ends came to 12 bases. The CDR3 is 14 residues long. CDR1 is MNHEY, CDR2 SVGEGT, per germline. CDR3 nucleotides: TGTGCCAGCAGCGAACGGGGGAACTACAATGAGCAGTTCTTC. Translation gives CASSERGNYNEQFF.

This chain links TRBV19 with TRBJ2-1; D is undetermined. The CDR3 contains 16 residues. V dropped 3 bases and J dropped 1 base, with 13 bases sitting between them. The germline V gene has CDR1 LNHDA and CDR2 SQIVND (reference sequence). The CDR3, as DNA: TGTGCCAGTAGTATTCGGAGTACCCTTTCCTACAATGAGCAGTTCTTC. Its protein is CASSIRSTLSYNEQFF.

This clone was seen a few times. The chain is built from TRBV4-1 and TRBJ2-7; 8 nucleotides match TRBD2. The CDR3 runs to 14 residues. Germline trimming cut 4 bases from V and 5 bases from J; bases unmatched to any gene: 7. In germline, CDR1 is MGHRA, CDR2 YSYEKL. The CDR3 reads CASSLSGIPNEQYF. DNA of the CDR3: TGCGCCAGCAGCCTTAGCGGGATCCCTAACGAGCAGTACTTC.

The chain combines TRBV7-2 with TRBJ2-5; the D is unclear. The germline CDR1 and CDR2 sequences are SGHTA and FQGNSA. The CDR3 is made up of 14 amino acids. The V gene lost 1 base and the J gene lost 5 bases, with 11 bases spanning the gap. CDR3 in amino acids: CASSLVAAAETQYF. In DNA, the CDR3 is TGTGCCAGCAGCTTAGTTGCGGCAGCGGAGACCCAGTACTTC.

This chain connects TRBV6-5 to TRBJ2-7, with D possibly called TRBD1 or TRBD2 (5 bases each). Trimming took 1 base from V and 3 from J, leaving 10 bases between them. Germline V gene sequence: CDR1 MNHEY, CDR2 SVGAGI. This CDR3 comprises 14 residues. The DNA for the CDR3 is TGTGCCAGCAGTTACTTTTTGGGGGTCTACGAGCAGTACTTC. This translates into CASSYFLGVYEQYF.

In this sample, this clone turned up a few times. The sample holds other DNA sequences that translate to the same CDR3. The genes are TRBV6-2 or TRBV6-3 and TRBJ1-1, with D possibly TRBD1 on 5 matching bases. Germline V gives CDR1 MNHEY, CDR2 SVGEGT. V gave up 1 base and J gave up 5 bases, with 5 bases separating them. The CDR3 is 12 amino acids. This chain's CDR3 is CASSYWGTEAFF. The CDR3 coding sequence is TGTGCCAGCAGTTACTGGGGGACTGAAGCTTTCTTT.